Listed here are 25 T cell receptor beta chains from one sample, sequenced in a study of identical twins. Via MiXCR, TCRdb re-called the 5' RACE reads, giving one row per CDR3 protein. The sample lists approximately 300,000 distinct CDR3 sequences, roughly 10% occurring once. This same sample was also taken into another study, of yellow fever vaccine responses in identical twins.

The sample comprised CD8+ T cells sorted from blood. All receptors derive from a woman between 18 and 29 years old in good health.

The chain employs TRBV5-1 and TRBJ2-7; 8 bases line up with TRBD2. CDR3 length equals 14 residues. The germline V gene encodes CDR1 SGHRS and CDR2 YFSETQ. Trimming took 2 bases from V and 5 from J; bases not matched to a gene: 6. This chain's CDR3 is CASSFASGLNEQYF. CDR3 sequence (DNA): TGCGCCAGCAGCTTCGCTAGCGGGTTGAACGAGCAGTACTTC.

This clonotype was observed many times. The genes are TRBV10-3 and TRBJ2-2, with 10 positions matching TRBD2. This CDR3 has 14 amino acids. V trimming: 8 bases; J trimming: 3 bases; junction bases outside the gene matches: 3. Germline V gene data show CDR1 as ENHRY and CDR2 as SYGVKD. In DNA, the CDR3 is TGTGCCATCGGGCTAGCGGGGGACACCGGGGAGCTGTTTTTT. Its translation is CAIGLAGDTGELFF.

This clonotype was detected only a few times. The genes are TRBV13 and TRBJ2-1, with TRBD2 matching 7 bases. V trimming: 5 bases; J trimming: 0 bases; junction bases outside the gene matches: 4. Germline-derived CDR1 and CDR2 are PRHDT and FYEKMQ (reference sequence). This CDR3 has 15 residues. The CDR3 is CASSPREGSYNEQFF. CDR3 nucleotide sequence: TGTGCCAGCAGCCCAAGGGAGGGCTCCTACAATGAGCAGTTCTTC.

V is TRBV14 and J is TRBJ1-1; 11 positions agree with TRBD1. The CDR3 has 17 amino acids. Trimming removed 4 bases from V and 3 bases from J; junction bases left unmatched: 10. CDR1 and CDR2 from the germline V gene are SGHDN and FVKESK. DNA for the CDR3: TGTGCCAGCAGCCCTCGGACAGGGGGCTTTTTAGACACTGAAGCTTTCTTT. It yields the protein CASSPRTGGFLDTEAFF.

CDR3 nucleotides: TGTGCCAGCAGCCCACGGCGACTAGCGGCCCCCCGGGGCACAGATACGCAGTATTTT. Amino acids: CASSPRRLAAPRGTDTQYF. The chain couples TRBV11-1 to TRBJ2-3; TRBD2 matches 9 bases. The CDR3 covers 19 residues. The V gene's germline CDR1 is SGHAT and CDR2 FQDESV (reference sequence). J lost 1 base, V lost 5 bases, and 16 bases had no gene match.

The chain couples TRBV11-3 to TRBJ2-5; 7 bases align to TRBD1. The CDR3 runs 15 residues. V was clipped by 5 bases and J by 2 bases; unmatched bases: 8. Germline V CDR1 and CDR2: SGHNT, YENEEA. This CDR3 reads CASSHGTEIQETQYF. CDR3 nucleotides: TGTGCCAGCAGCCACGGGACAGAGATACAAGAGACCCAGTACTTC.

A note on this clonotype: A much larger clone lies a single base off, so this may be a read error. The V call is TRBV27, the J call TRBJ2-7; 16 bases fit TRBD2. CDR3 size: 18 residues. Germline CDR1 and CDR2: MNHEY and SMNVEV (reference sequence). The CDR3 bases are TGTACCAGCAGTTTCGGGACTAGCGGGAGGGATAGCTCCTACGAGCAGTACTTC. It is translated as CTSSFGTSGRDSSYEQYF.

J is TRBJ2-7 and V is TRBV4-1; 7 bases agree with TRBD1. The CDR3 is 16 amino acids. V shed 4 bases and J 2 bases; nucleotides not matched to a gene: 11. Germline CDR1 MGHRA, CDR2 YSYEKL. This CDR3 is CASSLEGTAPPYEQYF. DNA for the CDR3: TGCGCCAGCAGCCTAGAAGGGACAGCTCCTCCCTACGAGCAGTACTTC.

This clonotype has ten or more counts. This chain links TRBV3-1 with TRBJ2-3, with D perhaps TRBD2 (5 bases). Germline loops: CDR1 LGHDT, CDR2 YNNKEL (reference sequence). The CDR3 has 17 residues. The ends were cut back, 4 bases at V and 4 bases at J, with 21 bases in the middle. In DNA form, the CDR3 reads TGTGCCAGCAGCCTCATACCGGACTCCTGGACCCCAGATACGCAGTATTTT. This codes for CASSLIPDSWTPDTQYF.

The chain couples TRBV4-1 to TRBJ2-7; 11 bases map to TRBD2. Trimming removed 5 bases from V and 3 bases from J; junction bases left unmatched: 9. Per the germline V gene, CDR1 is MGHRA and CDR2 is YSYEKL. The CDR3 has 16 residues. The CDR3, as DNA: TGCGCCAGCAGCAGATGGGGACTAGCGGCCTACTACGAGCAGTACTTC. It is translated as CASSRWGLAAYYEQYF.

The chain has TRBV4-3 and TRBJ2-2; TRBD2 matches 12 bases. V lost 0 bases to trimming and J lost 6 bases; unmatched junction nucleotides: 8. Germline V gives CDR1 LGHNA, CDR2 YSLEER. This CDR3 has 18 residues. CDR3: CASSQDRLAGVWSGELFF. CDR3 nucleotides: TGCGCCAGCAGCCAAGATAGACTAGCGGGAGTGTGGTCCGGGGAGCTGTTTTTT.

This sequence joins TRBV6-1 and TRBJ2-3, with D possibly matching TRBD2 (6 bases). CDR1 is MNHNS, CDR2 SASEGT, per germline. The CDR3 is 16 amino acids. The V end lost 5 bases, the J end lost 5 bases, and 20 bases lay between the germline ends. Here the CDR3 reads CASSQLREPPGDTQYF. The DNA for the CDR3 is TGTGCCAGCAGTCAGTTACGGGAGCCCCCCGGAGATACGCAGTATTTT.

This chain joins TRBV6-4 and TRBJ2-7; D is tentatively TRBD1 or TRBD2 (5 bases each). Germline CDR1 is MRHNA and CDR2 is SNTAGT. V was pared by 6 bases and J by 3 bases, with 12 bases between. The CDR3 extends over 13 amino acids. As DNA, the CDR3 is TGTGCCAGCAGCCGGGACGTAGACTACGAGCAGTACTTC. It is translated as CASSRDVDYEQYF.

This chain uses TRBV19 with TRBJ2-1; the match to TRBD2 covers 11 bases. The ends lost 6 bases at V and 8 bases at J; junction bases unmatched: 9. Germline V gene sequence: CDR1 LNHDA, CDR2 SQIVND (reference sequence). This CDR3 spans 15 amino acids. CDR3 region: CASSISGGAFDEQFF. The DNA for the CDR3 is TGTGCCAGTAGCATTAGCGGGGGGGCATTCGATGAGCAGTTCTTC.

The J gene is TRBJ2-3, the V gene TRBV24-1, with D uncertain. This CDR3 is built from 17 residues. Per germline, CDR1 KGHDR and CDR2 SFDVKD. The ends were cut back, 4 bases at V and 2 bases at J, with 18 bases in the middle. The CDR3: CATSDSRQRPITDTQYF. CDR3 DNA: TGTGCCACCAGTGACTCCCGTCAGCGCCCCATCACAGATACGCAGTATTTT.

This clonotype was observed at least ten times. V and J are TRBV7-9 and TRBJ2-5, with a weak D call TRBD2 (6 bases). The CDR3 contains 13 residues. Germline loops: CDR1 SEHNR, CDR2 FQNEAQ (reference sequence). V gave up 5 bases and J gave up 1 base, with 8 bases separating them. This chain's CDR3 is CASSREVQETQYF. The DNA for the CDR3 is TGTGCCAGCAGCAGGGAGGTCCAAGAGACCCAGTACTTC.

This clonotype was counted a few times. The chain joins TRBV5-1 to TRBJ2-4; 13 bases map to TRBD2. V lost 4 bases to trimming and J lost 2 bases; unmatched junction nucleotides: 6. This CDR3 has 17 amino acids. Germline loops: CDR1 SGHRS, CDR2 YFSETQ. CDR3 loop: CASSEGLAGMSKNIQYF. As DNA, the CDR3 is TGCGCCAGCAGCGAGGGACTAGCGGGGATGTCCAAAAACATTCAGTACTTC.

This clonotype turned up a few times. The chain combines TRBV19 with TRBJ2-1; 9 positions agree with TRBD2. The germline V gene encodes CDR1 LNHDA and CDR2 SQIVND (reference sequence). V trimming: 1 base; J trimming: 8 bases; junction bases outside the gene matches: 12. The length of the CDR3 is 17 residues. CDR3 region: CASSIGIGTSRGDEQFF. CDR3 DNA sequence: TGTGCCAGTAGTATAGGGATCGGGACTAGCAGGGGCGATGAGCAGTTCTTC.

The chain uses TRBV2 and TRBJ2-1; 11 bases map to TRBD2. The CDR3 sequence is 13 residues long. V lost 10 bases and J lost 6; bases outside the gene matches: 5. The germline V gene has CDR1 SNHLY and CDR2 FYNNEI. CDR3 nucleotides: TGTGCCATACCGGGACTAGCGGCCAATGAGCAGTTCTTC. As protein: CAIPGLAANEQFF.

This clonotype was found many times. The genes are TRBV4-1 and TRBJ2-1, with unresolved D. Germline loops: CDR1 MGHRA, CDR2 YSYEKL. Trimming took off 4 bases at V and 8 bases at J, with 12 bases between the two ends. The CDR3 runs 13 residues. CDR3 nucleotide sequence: TGCGCCAGCAGCCCCCCAGGTGGCGATGAGCAGTTCTTC. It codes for CASSPPGGDEQFF.

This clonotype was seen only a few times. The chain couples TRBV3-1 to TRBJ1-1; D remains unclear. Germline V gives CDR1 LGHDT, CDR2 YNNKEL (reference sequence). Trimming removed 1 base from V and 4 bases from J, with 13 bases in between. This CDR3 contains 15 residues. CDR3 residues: CASSQGEGWATEAFF. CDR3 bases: TGTGCCAGCAGCCAAGGGGAGGGCTGGGCCACTGAAGCTTTCTTT.

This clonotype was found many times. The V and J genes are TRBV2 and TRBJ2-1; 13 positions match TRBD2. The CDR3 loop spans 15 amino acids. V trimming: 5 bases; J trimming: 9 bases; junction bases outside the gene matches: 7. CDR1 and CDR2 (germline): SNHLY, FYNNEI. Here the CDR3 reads CASSPLAGGPGEQFF. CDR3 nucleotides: TGTGCCAGCAGTCCACTAGCGGGGGGGCCCGGTGAGCAGTTCTTC.

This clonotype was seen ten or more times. CDR3 bases: TGTGCCAGCAGGACTAGCGGGAGTCTTAATGAGCAGTTCTTC. Translation gives CASRTSGSLNEQFF. The V call is TRBV12-3 or TRBV12-4, the J call TRBJ2-1; the match to TRBD2 covers 12 bases. Trimming removed 6 bases from V and 7 bases from J; junction bases left unmatched: 4. This CDR3 is built from 14 residues.

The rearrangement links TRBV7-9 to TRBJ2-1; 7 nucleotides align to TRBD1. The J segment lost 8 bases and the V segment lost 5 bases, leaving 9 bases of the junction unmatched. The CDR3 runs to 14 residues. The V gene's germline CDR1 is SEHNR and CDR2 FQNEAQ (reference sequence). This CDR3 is CASSPRDSLHEQFF. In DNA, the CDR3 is TGTGCCAGCAGCCCCAGGGACAGCCTCCATGAGCAGTTCTTC.

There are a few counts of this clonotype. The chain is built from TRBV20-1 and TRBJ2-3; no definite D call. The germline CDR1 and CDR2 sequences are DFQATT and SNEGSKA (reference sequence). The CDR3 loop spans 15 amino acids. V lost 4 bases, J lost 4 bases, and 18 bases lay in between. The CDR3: CSATVWLDMADTQYF. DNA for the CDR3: TGCAGTGCTACGGTTTGGCTAGATATGGCAGATACGCAGTATTTT.